This entry lists 18 T cell receptor beta chains sequenced from one sample in a study of blood T cell repertoires in COVID-19. The assay was immunoSEQ multiplex PCR, and TCRdb's table has in-frame clones only and misses some. The sample holds about 79,000 clones, around 88% seen once. The sequenced material came from peripheral blood. These receptors were collected from a man between 70 and 80 years old with active or convalescent COVID-19.

The genes are TRBV5-6 and TRBJ1-2; a possible D gene is TRBD1 (6 bases). Germline-derived CDR1 and CDR2 are SGHDT and YYEEEE. CDR3 length equals 15 residues. Trimming cost V 4 bases and J 1 base, with 14 bases left between them. CDR3 sequence: CASSTPTGFNYGYTF. The DNA of the CDR3 is TGTGCCAGCAGCACCCCGACAGGATTTAACTATGGCTACACCTTC.

The CDR3 loop reads CASSPRRTEAFF. The CDR3 DNA reads as TGTGCCAGCTCACCACGGCGGACTGAAGCTTTCTTT. This rearrangement joins TRBV18 to TRBJ1-1, with D uncertain. V was shortened by 1 base and J by 5 bases, with 5 bases between the two germline ends. This CDR3 spans 12 amino acids. Germline loops: CDR1 KGHSH, CDR2 LQKENI.

V and J are TRBV27 and TRBJ2-2; D remains ambiguous. Trimming cost V 6 bases and J 7 bases, with 12 bases left between them. This CDR3 has 13 amino acids. Germline CDR1 reads MNHEY; CDR2 reads SMNVEV (reference sequence). CDR3 protein: CASRVRGFGELFF. DNA of the CDR3: TGTGCCAGCAGGGTTCGAGGTTTCGGGGAGCTGTTTTTT.

This chain connects TRBV28 to TRBJ1-5; D gene unclear. V was trimmed by 2 bases and J by 4 bases, leaving 9 bases between them. CDR3 length equals 14 residues. The V gene's germline CDR1 is MDHEN and CDR2 SYDVKM. This CDR3 reads CASSLGQVNQPQHF. CDR3 sequence (DNA): TGTGCCAGCAGTTTAGGGCAGGTTAATCAGCCCCAGCATTTT. The complete variable domain, with remaining parts taken from reference TRBV28 and TRBJ1-5, reads DVKVTQSSRYLVKRTGEKVFLECVQDMDHENMFWYRQDPGLGLRLIYFSYDVKMKEKGDIPEGYSVSREKKERFSLILESASTNQTSMYLCASSLGQVNQPQHFGDGTRLSIL.

V usage is TRBV7-3 and J usage is TRBJ2-2; 9 bases fit TRBD2. There are 17 residues in the CDR3. Trimming cost V 5 bases and J 6 bases; bases outside gene matches: 13. CDR1 and CDR2 (germline): SGHTA, FQGTGA. Written as DNA, the CDR3 is TGTGCCAGCAGCAACGACCTCGGGACTAGCAAGGCCGGGGAGCTGTTTTTT. This gives the protein CASSNDLGTSKAGELFF. Looking up the rest from reference TRBV7-3 and TRBJ2-2 gives the full variable domain: GAGVSQTPSNKVTEKGKYVELRCDPISGHTALYWYRQSLGQGPEFLIYFQGTGAADDSGLPNDRFFAVRPEGSVSTLKIQRTERGDSAVYLCASSNDLGTSKAGELFFGEGSRLTVL.

The CDR3 region has the DNA TGTGCCAGCAGCCGACAGGGGGATACTGAAGCTTTCTTT. The encoded protein is CASSRQGDTEAFF. The chain is built from TRBV7-3 and TRBJ1-1, with TRBD1 matching over 9 bases. Per germline, CDR1 SGHTA and CDR2 FQGTGA. The trim removed 5 bases at V and 5 bases at J, leaving 3 bases unmatched. This CDR3 spans 13 amino acids.

The chain combines TRBV5-1 with TRBJ2-1, with 7 nucleotides matching TRBD2. The V gene's germline CDR1 is SGHRS and CDR2 YFSETQ. The CDR3 spans 15 residues. The junction had 8 bases not matched to a gene; V was cut back by 4 bases and J by 4 bases. CDR3 nucleotides: TGCGCCAGCAGCGCCGTAGCTAGCGGATACAATGAGCAGTTCTTC. This codes for CASSAVASGYNEQFF.

V gene TRBV5-1 combines with J gene TRBJ2-1, with a weak D call TRBD2 (5 bases). The CDR3 length is 16 residues. Germline V gene data show CDR1 as SGHRS and CDR2 as YFSETQ. With 0 bases removed from V and 5 bases from J, the gap between germline ends came to 15 bases. The CDR3 region is CASSLEGGQTHNEQFF. The CDR3 bases are TGCGCCAGCAGCTTGGAGGGCGGGCAGACCCACAATGAGCAGTTCTTC. Full variable domain (outside the CDR3, taken from reference TRBV5-1 and TRBJ2-1): KAGVTQTPRYLIKTRGQQVTLSCSPISGHRSVSWYQQTPGQGLQFLFEYFSETQRNKGNFPGRFSGRQFSNSRSEMNVSTLELGDSALYLCASSLEGGQTHNEQFFGPGTRLTVL.

This clone was counted a single time. The J gene is TRBJ1-6, the V gene TRBV15; 9 nucleotides agree with TRBD1. J gave up 10 bases and V 4 bases, and 8 bases lay outside the gene matches. This CDR3 region has 15 residues. CDR1 is LNHNV and CDR2 is YYDKDF in the germline V gene (reference sequence). CDR3 region: CATSIRTGVLSPLHF. As DNA, the CDR3 is TGTGCCACCAGCATAAGGACAGGGGTGTTGTCACCCCTCCACTTT.

The chain recombines TRBV28 with TRBJ1-2, with D maybe TRBD1 (5 bases). Deletions cut 7 bases from V and 4 bases from J, with 19 bases between. Looked up from germline, CDR1 is MDHEN and CDR2 is SYDVKM. The CDR3 has 15 amino acids. This CDR3 is CASTLGTGTVYGYTF. The CDR3 DNA reads TGTGCCAGCACCTTAGGTACAGGAACAGTCTATGGCTACACCTTC.

The count of this clone is one. The chain joins TRBV3-1 (or the pseudogene TRBV3-2) to TRBJ2-5; D is unresolved. CDR1 is LGHDT, CDR2 YNNKEL, per germline (reference sequence). The CDR3 has 12 amino acids. Trimming cost V 3 bases and J 5 bases, with 7 bases left between them. The CDR3 is CASSHFPETQYF. CDR3 DNA: TGTGCCAGCAGCCATTTCCCGGAGACCCAGTACTTC.

This chain uses TRBV10-3 with TRBJ2-2, with 10 bases that match TRBD2. This CDR3 is 14 amino acids long. V lost 5 bases and J lost 6; bases outside the gene matches: 3. Germline V CDR1 and CDR2: ENHRY, SYGVKD. For the CDR3, the DNA is TGTGCCATCAGTAGCGGGAGGGAGTCCGGGGAGCTGTTTTTT. Translation: CAISSGRESGELFF.

The chain carries TRBV18 and TRBJ1-1; D gene ambiguous. V lost 0 bases to trimming and J lost 1 base, with 6 bases between them. CDR1 is KGHSH, CDR2 LQKENI, per germline. The CDR3 is made up of 14 amino acids. DNA for the CDR3: TGTGCCAGCTCACCACCTGCGGGGAACACTGAAGCTTTCTTT. This gives the protein CASSPPAGNTEAFF.

J is TRBJ1-2 and V is TRBV19; D may be TRBD1 (6 bases). Germline-derived CDR1 and CDR2 are LNHDA and SQIVND (reference sequence). CDR3 length: 13 amino acids. V lost 5 bases and J 4 bases, leaving 11 bases between the germline ends. CDR3 coding DNA: TGTGCCAGTAGTGGGGACACCTCCTATGGCTACACCTTC. Amino acid sequence: CASSGDTSYGYTF. Full variable domain (missing parts from reference TRBV19 and TRBJ1-2): DGGITQSPKYLFRKEGQNVTLSCEQNLNHDAMYWYRQDPGQGLRLIYYSQIVNDFQKGDIAEGYSVSREKKESFPLTVTSAQKNPTAFYLCASSGDTSYGYTFGSGTRLTVV.

CDR3 coding DNA: TGTGCCAGCAGCTTAATTGGCAGGGGGCGAAGCACAGATACGCAGTATTTT. Translating it yields CASSLIGRGRSTDTQYF. V is TRBV7-3 and J is TRBJ2-3, with 8 positions matching TRBD1. The CDR3 loop spans 17 amino acids. Germline trimming cut 1 base from V and 0 bases from J; bases unmatched to any gene: 6. Per the germline V gene, CDR1 is SGHTA and CDR2 is FQGTGA.

This chain links TRBV6-2 or TRBV6-3 with TRBJ2-6, with 13 nucleotides matching TRBD2. Trimming at V came to 6 bases and at J to 0 bases, leaving 5 bases not matched to a gene. There are 18 residues in the CDR3. Germline V gives CDR1 MNHEY, CDR2 SVGEGT. CDR3 in amino acids: CASSAGLAGFSGANVLTF. In nucleotides, the CDR3 is TGTGCCAGCAGCGCGGGACTAGCGGGGTTCTCTGGGGCCAACGTCCTGACTTTC.

Comments on this clone: As the CDR3 is not closed by the conserved phenylalanine or tryptophan, this likely results from a read error. It is unclear where the CDR3 begins or ends on the DNA, so no DNA is shown, and the CDR3 is as TCRdb lists it. The chain links TRBV28 to TRBJ1-2; TRBD1, the D gene given by the table, was not confirmed from the DNA. Germline V gene sequence: CDR1 MDHEN, CDR2 SYDVKM. 8 amino acids form the CDR3, both terminal residues included. CDR3 sequence: CASGRGQI.

The gene calls are TRBV5-1 and TRBJ2-3, with D possibly matching TRBD2 (6 bases). Deletions cut 4 bases from V and 3 bases from J, with 15 bases between. In germline, CDR1 is SGHRS, CDR2 YFSETQ. The CDR3 consists of 15 residues. The DNA for the CDR3 is TGCGCCAGCAGCCAGGACGGGAGAACAACAGATACGCAGTATTTT. Its translation: CASSQDGRTTDTQYF.